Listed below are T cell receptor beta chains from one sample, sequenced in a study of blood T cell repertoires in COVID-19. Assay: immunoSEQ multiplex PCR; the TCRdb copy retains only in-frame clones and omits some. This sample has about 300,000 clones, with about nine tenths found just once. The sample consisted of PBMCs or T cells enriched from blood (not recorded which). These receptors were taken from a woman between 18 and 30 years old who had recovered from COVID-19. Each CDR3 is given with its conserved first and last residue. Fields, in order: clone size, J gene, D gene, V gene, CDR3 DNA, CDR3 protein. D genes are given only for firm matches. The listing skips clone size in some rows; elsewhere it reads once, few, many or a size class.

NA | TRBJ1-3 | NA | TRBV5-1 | TGCGCCAGCAGCCCTGGTAGCGGGGGCGAAAACACCATATATTTT | CASSPGSGGENTIYF
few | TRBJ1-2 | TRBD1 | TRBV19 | TGTGCCAGTAGTGGACAGGCTCCTGGCTACACCTTC | CASSGQAPGYTF
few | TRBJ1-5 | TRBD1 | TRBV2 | TGTGCCAGCAGACGACAGGGGGATCAGCCCCAGCATTTT | CASRRQGDQPQHF
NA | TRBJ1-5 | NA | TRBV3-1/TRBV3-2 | TGTGCCAGCAGCCGGGGACTGAATAGCAATCAGCCCCAGCATTTT | CASSRGLNSNQPQHF
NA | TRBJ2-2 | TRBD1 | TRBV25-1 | TGTGCCTCAGACAGGGGGTCCGGGGAGCTGTTTTTT | CASDRGSGELFF
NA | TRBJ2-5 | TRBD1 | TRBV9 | TGTGCCAGCAGCGTAGGGCCAGGGACAGGGATACAAGAGACCCAGTACTTC | CASSVGPGTGIQETQYF
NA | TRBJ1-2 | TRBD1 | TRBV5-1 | TGCGCCAGCAGCCCCCCCGGACAGGGAACGCATGGCTACACCTTC | CASSPPGQGTHGYTF
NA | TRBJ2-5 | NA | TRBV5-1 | TGCGCCAGCAGCCGACAACAAGAGACCCAGTACTTC | CASSRQQETQYF
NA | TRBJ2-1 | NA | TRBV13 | TGTGCCAGCAGCTCCTTACTGCGCGGGAAGCAGTTCTTC | CASSSLLRGKQFF
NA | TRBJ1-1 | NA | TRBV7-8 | TGTGCCAGCAGCTCCGAGCTGGGGGACTGGGCGGAAACTGAAGCTTTCTTT | CASSSELGDWAETEAFF
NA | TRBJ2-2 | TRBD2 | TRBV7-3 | TGTGCCAGCAGCCCCGGACTAGCGGGAGCCGGGGAGCTGTTTTTT | CASSPGLAGAGELFF
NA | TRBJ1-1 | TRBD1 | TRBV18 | TGTGCCAGCTCACCTTCCCGACAGGGGGGCATGAACACTGAAGCTTTCTTT | CASSPSRQGGMNTEAFF
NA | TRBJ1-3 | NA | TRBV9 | TGTGCCAGCAGCGTAGCCCCCACAGGGCCCTCTGGAAACACCATATATTTT | CASSVAPTGPSGNTIYF
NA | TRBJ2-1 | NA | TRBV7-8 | TGTGCCAGCAGCTTACTGAGCTCCTACAATGAGCAGTTCTTC | CASSLLSSYNEQFF
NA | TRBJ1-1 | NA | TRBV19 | TGTGCCAGTAGTATAGCACAGGGTCTCACTGAAGCTTTCTTT | CASSIAQGLTEAFF
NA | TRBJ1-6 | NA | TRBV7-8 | TGTGCCAGCAGCCCAGGGGTTGGAAATTTGGATTCACCCCTCCACTTT | CASSPGVGNLDSPLHF
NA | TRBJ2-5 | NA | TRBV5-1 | TGCGCCAGCAGCTTGGATACACAAGAGACCCAGTACTTC | CASSLDTQETQYF
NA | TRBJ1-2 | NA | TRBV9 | TGTGCCAGCAGCGGAACGACAGTATATGGCTACACCTTC | CASSGTTVYGYTF
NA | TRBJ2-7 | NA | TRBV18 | TGTGCCAGCTCACCAGGAACGGTAGGACAGGGAGGGTACGAGCAGTACTTC | CASSPGTVGQGGYEQYF
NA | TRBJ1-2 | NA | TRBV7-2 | TGTGCCAGCAGCTTCTCTCGAGCGTATGGCTACACCTTC | CASSFSRAYGYTF
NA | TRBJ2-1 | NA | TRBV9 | TGTGCCAGCAGCTTCACATCAAAGACAGTAGGTGAGCAGTTCTTC | CASSFTSKTVGEQFF
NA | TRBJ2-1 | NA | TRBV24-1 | TGTGCCACCAGTGATTTGGGCAGCAATGAGCAGTTCTTC | CATSDLGSNEQFF
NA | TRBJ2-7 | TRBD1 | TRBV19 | TGTGCCAGTAGTATAGTGGGACAGGGGGCCTACGAGCAGTACTTC | CASSIVGQGAYEQYF
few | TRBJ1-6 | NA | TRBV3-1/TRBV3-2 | TGTGCCAGCAGCCAAGTTGCAGGGCCTAATTCACCCCTCCACTTT | CASSQVAGPNSPLHF
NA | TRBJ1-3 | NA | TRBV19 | TGTGCCAGTAGTCTGAGGGCGTCGAGCTCTGGAAACACCATATATTTT | CASSLRASSSGNTIYF
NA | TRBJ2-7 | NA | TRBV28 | TGTGCCAGCAGTTTTGGCGGGTCGGGGTACGAGCAGTACTTC | CASSFGGSGYEQYF
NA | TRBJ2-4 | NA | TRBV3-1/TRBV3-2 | TGTGCCAGCAGCCAAAAATTGGGGACTGGATTCGTCTCCAAAAACATTCAGTACTTC | CASSQKLGTGFVSKNIQYF
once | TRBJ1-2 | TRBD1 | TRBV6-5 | TGTGCCAGCGTCGTCGCAGGGGGCAACTATGGCTACACCTTC | CASVVAGGNYGYTF
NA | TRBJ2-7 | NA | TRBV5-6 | TGTGCCAGCAGCTTGACAGGGTCCCCCTACGAGCAGTACTTC | CASSLTGSPYEQYF
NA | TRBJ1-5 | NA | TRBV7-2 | TGTGCCAGCAGCTTTTTTGAGAATCAGCCCCAGCATTTT | CASSFFENQPQHF
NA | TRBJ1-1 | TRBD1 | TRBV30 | TGTGCCTGGCAGGGACAGACTAACACTGAAGCTTTCTTT | CAWQGQTNTEAFF
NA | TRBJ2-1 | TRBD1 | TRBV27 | TGTGCCGTGATCTTAGGGACAGGGGGGTTCTATGAGCAGTTCTTC | CAVILGTGGFYEQFF
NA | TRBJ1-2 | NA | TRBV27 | TGTGCCAGCAGAATTACCTATACAGGGACGGACGGCTACACCTTC | CASRITYTGTDGYTF
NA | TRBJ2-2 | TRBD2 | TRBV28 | TGTGCCAGCCGAGCGGGGACGAACACCGGGGAGCTGTTTTTT | CASRAGTNTGELFF
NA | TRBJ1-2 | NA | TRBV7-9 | TGTGCCAGCAGCTTAAGACAGGCTGGCTATGGCTACACCTTC | CASSLRQAGYGYTF
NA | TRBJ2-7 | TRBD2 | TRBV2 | TGTGCCAGTGACGGCGGGCTAGCGGGCCCCTACGAGCAGTACTTC | CASDGGLAGPYEQYF
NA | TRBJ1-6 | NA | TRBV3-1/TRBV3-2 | TGTGCCAGCAGCCAAGATCGGGGAGGGGGTAATTCACCCCTCCACTTT | CASSQDRGGGNSPLHF
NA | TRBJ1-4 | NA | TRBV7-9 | TGTGCCAGCAGTTCCCGGACATACCTTAATGAAAAACTGTTTTTT | CASSSRTYLNEKLFF
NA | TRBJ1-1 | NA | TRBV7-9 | TGTGCCAGCATCCTCGGTCCGGGCGGGGCTGAAGCTTTCTTT | CASILGPGGAEAFF
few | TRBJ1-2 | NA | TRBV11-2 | TGTGCCAGCAGGCCGTGGGGGGACCGTAGAGCTAACTATGGCTACACCTTC | CASRPWGDRRANYGYTF